These 25 T cell receptor beta chains were sequenced from one sample in a study of CD8+ T cells in alopecia areata (dated by TCRdb to 2016 to 2019). Library prep was done by the immunoSEQ multiplex PCR assay. RNA was extracted from all samples and reverse transcribed into cDNA, which served as template for TCR sequencing. Here the immuneACCESS table is served through TCRdb, limited to in-frame sequences with V and J called. Missing clones are a known gap in these copies; in checked studies unresolved V genes cover under half, and the rest lacks a known reason. The sample features roughly 110,000 clones, and none is a singleton. Of the sample, around 19% falls within the top ten clones. Material for sequencing was lesional skin. The receptors stem from a C3H/HeJ mouse with alopecia areata. This strain is characterized by the MHC haplotype H2-k.

For this clone: Each gene name is a mouse one. Read sequence stops 4 residues before the CDR3 end, and the germline J gene provides the missing end. The chain uses TRBV1 and TRBJ1-4; 10 bases align to TRBD1. From germline, CDR1 is NSQYPW and CDR2 LRSPGD (reference sequence). The CDR3 covers 15 residues. This CDR3 reads CTCSAGDRGLERLFF. The part of the CDR3 DNA that was read is TGCACCTGCAGTGCAGGAGACAGGGGGCTCGAA.

On this clone itself: All gene names here are mouse names. With the read ending 4 residues before the CDR3 end, the germline J gene is used to fill in that end. The J gene is TRBJ2-3, the V gene TRBV17; D is unclear. The germline V gene has CDR1 MNHDT and CDR2 YYDKIL. V lost 3 bases, J lost 0 bases, and 10 bases lay in between. This CDR3 is built from 15 residues. The covered CDR3 bases are TGTGCTAGCAGTAGCGTCGACAATAGTGCAGAA. It codes for CASSSVDNSAE. The whole CDR3 reads CASSSVDNSAETLYF. The entire variable domain, with the rest obtained from reference TRBV17 and TRBJ2-3, is as follows: DTTVKQNPRYKLARVGKPVNLICSQTMNHDTMYWYQKKPNQAPKLLLFYYDKILNREADTFEKFQSSRPNNSFCSLYIGSAGLEYSAMYLCASSSVDNSAETLYFGSGTRLTVL.

Points on this clone: Germline and genes: mouse. Sequencing ends 4 residues short of the CDR3 end; the germline J gene provides the rest. The chain joins TRBV13-2 to TRBJ1-1; D is uncertain. The CDR3 is 12 residues long. CDR1 is NNHNN and CDR2 is SYGAGS in the germline V gene (reference sequence). The V gene lost 6 bases and the J gene lost 0 bases, with 6 bases spanning the gap. The CDR3 sequence: CASAIANTEVFF. The CDR3 DNA, read in part, is TGTGCCAGCGCCATCGCAAACACA.

A note on this clone: Mouse gene names and germline throughout. Read data end 4 residues before the CDR3 end; the end is taken from the germline J gene. The chain combines TRBV19 with TRBJ2-3, with 9 bases that match TRBD2. This CDR3 spans 15 amino acids. Per germline, CDR1 FNHDT and CDR2 SITEND (reference sequence). V shed 4 bases, J shed 1 base, and the junction held 4 bases outside the gene matches. The CDR3 loop is CASSYGGARAETLYF. Incomplete CDR3 DNA: TGTGCCAGCAGTTATGGGGGGGCGCGTGCAGAA.

In regard to this clone: Germline and genes here are mouse. The sequenced fragment ends 4 residues before the CDR3 boundary, so the rest is inferred from the germline J gene. The gene calls are TRBV13-3 and TRBJ1-1; weak D call: TRBD1 (5 bases). Germline-derived CDR1 and CDR2 are NNHDY and SYVADS. The CDR3 length is 14 residues. The CDR3 here is CASSAPGLGEEVFF. The covered CDR3 bases are TGTGCCAGCAGTGCCCCGGGACTGGGGGAA.

In regard to this clone: Mouse gene names apply. The DNA ends 4 residues before the CDR3 does, and the rest of the CDR3 is filled in from the germline J gene. This chain connects TRBV13-3 to TRBJ2-1; possibly TRBD2 for D (6 bases). Trimming removed 4 bases at V and 0 bases at J, with 11 bases between. CDR1 NNHDY and CDR2 SYVADS come from the germline V gene. The CDR3 covers 15 residues. This CDR3 reads CASSMGEDNYAEQFF. CDR3 DNA (partial): TGTGCCAGCAGTATGGGGGAGGATAACTATGCT.

This clone was detected only a few times. Any gene name here is a mouse gene name. The CDR3 is cut off 4 residues early in the read; its end comes from the germline J gene. The chain employs TRBV13-3 and TRBJ1-1; 9 bases are shared with TRBD1. There are 15 residues in the CDR3. Germline values: CDR1 NNHDY, CDR2 SYVADS. Germline trimming cut 5 bases from V and 4 bases from J; bases unmatched to any gene: 9. The sequenced CDR3 bases are TGTGCCAGCAGACCCCCCGGGACAGGGCGCACA. Protein sequence: CASRPPGTGRT. The whole CDR3 region reads CASRPPGTGRTEVFF.

This clone has only a few counts. Gene names and germline refer to mouse. Coverage ceases 4 residues before the CDR3 finishes, and the germline J gene fills in the end. The chain joins TRBV1 to TRBJ2-5, with 7 bases that match TRBD1. Trimming cost V 3 bases and J 1 base; bases outside gene matches: 4. The CDR3 runs to 15 residues. Germline values: CDR1 NSQYPW, CDR2 LRSPGD (reference sequence). The CDR3 DNA, read in part, is TGCACCTGCAGTGCCCCGGGACAGTACCAAGAC. This sequence encodes CTCSAPGQYQD. The whole CDR3 region reads CTCSAPGQYQDTQYF.

In this sample, this clone turned up many times. Gene names refer to mouse genes. The DNA ends 4 residues before the CDR3 does, and the rest of the CDR3 is filled in from the germline J gene. The J gene is TRBJ2-7, the V gene TRBV13-3, with 10 bases fitting TRBD2. Germline V gene lookup returns CDR1 NNHDY and CDR2 SYVADS. V shed 4 bases and J 1 base; nucleotides not matched to a gene: 5. CDR3 size: 15 residues. The covered CDR3 bases are TGTGCCAGCAGTCTCCGGGACTGGGGTTCCTAT. Translated: CASSLRDWGSY. The whole CDR3 region reads CASSLRDWGSYEQYF.

This clone was observed a few times. The gene symbols are mouse symbols. From the germline J gene comes the end of the CDR3, since the read stops 4 residues before it. The chain joins TRBV19 to TRBJ1-4; tentatively, D is TRBD1 (6 bases). Germline-derived CDR1 and CDR2 are FNHDT and SITEND (reference sequence). The CDR3 has 13 amino acids. Incomplete CDR3 DNA: TGTGCCAGCAGTATTACAGGGTTCGAA. Translation gives CASSITGFE. The full CDR3 is CASSITGFERLFF.

Remarks on this clone: Gene names and germline refer to mouse. The read ends 4 residues shy of where the CDR3 ends; the end is completed using the germline J gene. J is TRBJ1-1 and V is TRBV31, with a weak D call TRBD1 (6 bases). Germline values: CDR1 GKSSPN, CDR2 SITVG. The CDR3 extends over 14 amino acids. V was pared by 0 bases and J by 2 bases, with 10 bases between. Here the CDR3 reads CAWSLQQGNTEVFF. The part of the CDR3 DNA that was read is TGTGCCTGGAGTCTACAACAGGGCAACACA.

There are many counts of this clone. Mouse gene names and germline throughout. Coverage ceases 4 residues before the CDR3 finishes, and the germline J gene fills in the end. This rearrangement joins TRBV13-3 to TRBJ2-1, with 10 bases fitting TRBD2. The CDR3 consists of 14 residues. With 4 bases clipped from V and 5 bases from J, the junction kept 3 bases outside the gene matches. In germline, CDR1 is NNHDY, CDR2 SYVADS. Incomplete CDR3 DNA: TGTGCCAGCAGTCCTGACTGGGGGGATGCT. Amino acids: CASSPDWGDA. The whole CDR3 is CASSPDWGDAEQFF.

For this clone: Germline and genes here are mouse. The sequenced fragment ends 4 residues before the CDR3 boundary, so the rest is inferred from the germline J gene. The chain has TRBV17 and TRBJ2-1; 13 bases map to TRBD2. The CDR3 is made up of 15 amino acids. V was clipped by 6 bases and J by 3 bases; unmatched bases: 2. The germline V gene encodes CDR1 MNHDT and CDR2 YYDKIL. This CDR3 reads CASRGLGGTYAEQFF. CDR3 DNA (partial): TGTGCTAGCAGGGGACTGGGGGGGACCTATGCT.

This clone was counted a few times. Mouse germline and gene names are used. The read gets to within 4 residues of the CDR3 end, and the germline J gene fills in the rest. This chain uses TRBV13-1 with TRBJ2-7; TRBD1 aligns across 10 bases. The J segment lost 3 bases and the V segment lost 5 bases, leaving 5 bases of the junction unmatched. The CDR3 is 14 residues long. Germline V lookup: CDR1 NSHNY, CDR2 SYGAGN. The CDR3 bases that were read are TGTGCCAGCAGCGGGACAGGGGCATTCTAT. This translates into CASSGTGAFY. The CDR3, in full, reads CASSGTGAFYEQYF.

A few counts support this clone. The germline and genes are mouse ones. The observed sequence ends 4 residues before the CDR3 terminus, with the missing tail filled in from the germline J gene. The chain recombines TRBV3 with TRBJ2-1; 8 bases are a match to TRBD2. V lost 2 bases, J lost 4 bases, and 4 bases stayed unmatched. This CDR3 spans 15 amino acids. CDR1 SNHLY and CDR2 FYNGKV come from the germline V gene (reference sequence). Here the CDR3 reads CASSLSSGGYAEQFF. The sequenced CDR3 bases are TGTGCCAGCAGCTTATCCTCTGGGGGGTATGCT.

This clone was seen a few times. Gene names and germline refer to mouse. The CDR3 end falls 4 residues outside the read, so it is completed with the germline J gene. This chain uses TRBV14 with TRBJ1-4; 10 bases align to TRBD1. Germline loops: CDR1 SGHDT, CDR2 FRDEAV. V dropped 5 bases and J dropped 3; count of bases not matched to a gene: 4. CDR3 length equals 15 residues. The part of the CDR3 DNA that was read is TGTGCCAGCAGATCGGGACAGGGGACCAACGAA. Protein sequence: CASRSGQGTNE. The full CDR3 protein reads CASRSGQGTNERLFF.

About this clone itself: Gene names are the mouse ones. The read comes to an end 4 residues before the CDR3 does, leaving the germline J gene to fill in the end. V and J are TRBV17 and TRBJ1-2, with 9 bases that match TRBD1. The CDR3 extends over 15 amino acids. V lost 5 bases, J lost 4 bases, and 8 bases stayed unmatched. In germline, CDR1 is MNHDT, CDR2 YYDKIL. This chain's CDR3 is CASSPLGQGTSDYTF. The DNA read from the CDR3 is TGTGCTAGCAGTCCCCTCGGACAGGGGACCTCC.

This clone was counted only a few times. Mouse gene names and germline throughout. The CDR3 end falls 4 residues outside the read, so it is completed with the germline J gene. This chain connects TRBV13-1 to TRBJ1-1; weak D call: TRBD1 (6 bases). V was shortened by 7 bases and J by 3 bases, with 10 bases between the two germline ends. The CDR3 extends over 12 amino acids. Germline values: CDR1 NSHNY, CDR2 SYGAGN. The CDR3 reads CASEGVDTEVFF. The CDR3 bases that were read are TGTGCCAGCGAGGGGGTGGACACA.

As regards this clone: Genes here carry mouse names. The CDR3 goes on 4 residues after the read ends, and that part is filled in from the germline J gene. The genes are TRBV31 and TRBJ2-1; D possibly corresponds to TRBD2 (5 bases). CDR3 length: 13 amino acids. V lost 1 base, J lost 3 bases, and 7 bases lay in between. CDR1 and CDR2 from the germline V gene are GKSSPN and SITVG. CDR3 bases read: TGTGCCTGGAGTCGTCTGGGCTATGCT. This translates into CAWSRLGYA. The full CDR3 is CAWSRLGYAEQFF.

This clone was seen a handful of times. The genes are named according to mouse. With the read ending 4 residues before the CDR3 end, the germline J gene is used to fill in that end. The chain employs TRBV1 and TRBJ2-2; TRBD2 matches at 10 bases. CDR1 is NSQYPW, CDR2 LRSPGD, per germline (reference sequence). The V segment lost 4 bases and the J segment 2 bases; nucleotides outside the gene matches: 4. CDR3 size: 16 residues. The sequenced part of the CDR3 DNA is TGCACCTGCAGTGGGAACTGGGGGGGGAACACCGGG. Translating gives CTCSGNWGGNTG. In full, the CDR3 reads CTCSGNWGGNTGQLYF.

This clone showed up just a few times. Gene names are the mouse ones. The read ends 4 residues early relative to the CDR3; the germline J gene fills the gap. The chain couples TRBV13-1 to TRBJ2-7; D is possibly TRBD1 (6 bases). The CDR3 covers 13 residues. Trimming pared 2 bases from V and 1 base from J, leaving 7 bases between. The germline CDR1 and CDR2 sequences are NSHNY and SYGAGN. The CDR3 DNA, read in part, is TGTGCCAGCAGTGACACAGGGTCCTAT. Translating it yields CASSDTGSY. The whole CDR3 sequence reads CASSDTGSYEQYF.

With respect to this clone: Gene names refer to mouse genes. The read gets to within 4 residues of the CDR3 end, and the germline J gene fills in the rest. The chain links TRBV1 to TRBJ2-4; a weak D match, TRBD1 (5 bases). Germline V lookup: CDR1 NSQYPW, CDR2 LRSPGD (reference sequence). V shed 2 bases and J shed 0 bases, with 9 bases lying between them. CDR3 length: 15 residues. This CDR3 reads CTCSAPDSSQNTLYF. The sequenced CDR3 bases are TGCACCTGCAGTGCACCCGACAGTAGTCAAAAC.

As regards this clone: The gene names here belong to mouse. The observed sequence ends 4 residues before the CDR3 terminus, with the missing tail filled in from the germline J gene. Within the sample, other DNA sequences also encode this same CDR3. The chain recombines TRBV19 with TRBJ2-1, with 7 positions matching TRBD1. After removal of 4 bases from V and 0 bases from J, the junction contained 4 bases not matched to a gene. Per the germline V gene, CDR1 is FNHDT and CDR2 is SITEND (reference sequence). CDR3 size: 15 residues. Here the CDR3 reads CASSRTGDNYAEQFF. The DNA read from the CDR3 is TGTGCCAGCAGTCGTACAGGGGATAACTATGCT. The variable domain in full, with the rest retrieved from reference TRBV19 and TRBJ2-1, is GGIITQTPKFLIGQEGQKLTLKCQQNFNHDTMYWYRQDSGKGLRLIYYSITENDLQKGDLSEGYDASREKKSSFSLTVTSAQKNEMAVFLCASSRTGDNYAEQFFGPGTRLTVL.

A note on this clone: Genes and germline come from the mouse. Read data end 4 residues before the CDR3 end; the end is taken from the germline J gene. The genes are TRBV13-1 and TRBJ2-5; 10 nucleotides line up with TRBD1. The CDR3 contains 15 residues. Germline V gives CDR1 NSHNY, CDR2 SYGAGN. The CDR3 reads CASSDVGTGEDTQYF. The DNA read from the CDR3 is TGTGCCAGCAGTGATGTGGGGACAGGGGAAGAC.

This clone was counted between two and nine times. Germline and genes: mouse. The sequenced fragment ends 4 residues before the CDR3 boundary, so the rest is inferred from the germline J gene. The chain is built from TRBV13-1 and TRBJ1-1, with 10 bases fitting TRBD1. The J segment lost 1 base and the V segment lost 4 bases, leaving 1 base of the junction unmatched. The V gene's germline CDR1 is NSHNY and CDR2 SYGAGN. The CDR3 has 14 amino acids. CDR3 DNA (partial): TGTGCCAGCAGTCGGGACAGGGGGAACACA. Translating gives CASSRDRGNT. The entire CDR3 protein reads CASSRDRGNTEVFF.